This record looks at one TCR beta chain sequence and its context. In its sample, this clonotype was seen a few times. It has no known antigen specificity. One base away there is no much larger clone; base qualities are not given. This entry is derived from a study of naive and memory T cell subsets (dated by TCRdb to the late 2010s). Broadly, across the study: In the figure summarizing the skin biopsy and whole blood samples, 10 or so blood donors, 7 tuberculin skin test biopsies and 3 saline control biopsies were reported. Usually PCR2 was run as a SYBR Green qPCR and stopped at a set threshold, although low-input samples could use end-point PCR (approximately 6 cycles) instead. General findings and caveats noted by the study authors: The potential sensitivity of the RNA-based method to TCR transcript changes with T cell activation and differentiation was acknowledged.

For whole blood analysis, roughly 2.5 ml of peripheral blood was drawn from adult healthy volunteers into Tempus tubes, and RNA was extracted according to the manufacturer's instructions. The study described a robust, sensitive protocol for amplifying, sequencing and analyzing TCRs, using 3' ligation of a UMI-containing oligonucleotide to TCR cDNA. Total RNA, without cell sorting, was DNase treated with RQ1 DNase before reverse transcription, targeting roughly 1 to 1,100 ng input. To check how robust the pipeline was in samples where T cells make up a minority population, libraries were built from skin biopsies and whole blood. The library was generated by 5' RACE. TCR RNA was reverse transcribed with SuperScript IV using alpha and beta constant region primers for the blood and skin samples. The ligated cDNA was amplified in four rounds of PCR with nested alpha and beta constant region primers together with the SP2 primer. An oligonucleotide carrying the Illumina SP2 primer and a UMI was ligated to the 3' end of the cDNA by means of T4 RNA ligase 1. To prevent hairpin formation, the 12-nucleotide UMI was made up of two random hexamers with an eight-base spacer between them. TCR alpha and beta chain libraries were processed separately from the second PCR onward, with dual indexing for multiplexing. After pooling, the indexed libraries were analyzed by capillary electrophoresis and sequenced on either an Illumina MiSeq or NextSeq. PhiX DNA at about 5-7.5% was spiked into libraries to increase base diversity and improve cluster recognition. In the source study's methods: Demultiplexor extracted UMIs from read 2, combined them with read 1 TCR sequence, and split reads by sample indices. V and J genes and V-J junctions were identified by Decombinator, which gave every TCR a five-part identifier that included V and J deletions. Collapsinator used UMIs to correct sequencing errors and PCR amplification heterogeneity, yielding UMI-based abundance per TCR. CDR3Translator turned identifiers into nucleotide sequence, translated the nucleotide sequence into amino acids, and pulled out CDR3 regions based on terminal motifs. Error-corrected counts of alpha and beta TCRs from blood and skin were compared after being normalized to the amount of input RNA. The raw public data were reprocessed by TCRdb itself: fastp quality trimming at Q25, MiXCR clonotype calling, in-frame beta chains only. Rows are combined by CDR3 protein, so each entry shows the most common genes and DNA. TCRdb, not the original authors, processed these V and J calls. Within this sample are more than 20,000 distinct CDR3 sequences, with less than 25% of them counted one time only. The ten largest account for about 1.8% of the sample.

The CDR3 has 14 amino acids, counting the end cysteine and phenylalanine. This entry keeps only the CDR3 DNA: 42 bases, framed from base 1. According to the germline V gene, CDR1 reads SGHDT and CDR2 reads YYEEEE. V and J lose 1 base and 3 bases, and a span of 8 bases separates them. The chain couples TRBV5-6 to TRBJ1-5, with the D gene not confidently named. The TCR sequence derives from a female donor in good health. CDR3 protein: CASSLLTDNQPQHF. Here is the DNA: TGTGCCAGCAGCTTGTTGACGGACAATCAGCCCCAGCATTTT. Where the CDR3 stops, the reference TRBV5-6 and TRBJ1-5 genes take over; the full variable domain is DAGVTQSPTHLIKTRGQQVTLRCSPKSGHDTVSWYQQALGQGPQFIFQYYEEEERQRGNFPDRFSGHQFPNYSSELNVNALLLGDSALYLCASSLLTDNQPQHFGDGTRLSIL.